This entry concerns a single TCR beta chain. No antigen is known for it. Germline lookup yields CDR1 LNHDA and CDR2 SQIVND (reference sequence). Trimming took 7 bases from V and 5 from J, leaving 15 bases between them. The CDR3 consists of 14 residues. The sample is drawn from a study of PD-1 blockade in classical Hodgkin lymphoma. Findings and caveats of the study: Those achieving complete response showed baseline diversity like newly diagnosed patients. Compared with healthy donors, newly diagnosed patients reportedly showed lower baseline TCR diversity.

TCRdb keeps only in-frame clones here, not all; method: immunoSEQ multiplex PCR. Of more than 60,000 clones listed, about 88% were seen once; the top ten hold 9% to 10%. Brentuximab vedotin exposure varied, and every patient relapsed after autologous stem cell transplantation. Complete response, partial response or progressive disease were the best responses. J is TRBJ2-1 and V is TRBV19; D not resolved. Sequenced material: peripheral blood mononuclear cells (PBMCs), taken at baseline. The sequence was obtained from a human donor with classical Hodgkin lymphoma. CDR3: CASNWLVSDNEQFF. CDR3 bases: TGTGCCAGTAATTGGCTAGTTTCCGACAATGAGCAGTTCTTC.